This entry is about one T cell receptor (beta chain). What this receptor recognizes is not known. Qualities for individual bases were not recorded, and no much larger clone is one base off. The data originate from a study of blood T cell repertoires in COVID-19 (TCRdb year 2020). Some background on the complete study: Samples covering the acute and convalescent phases of COVID-19 were provided by collaborators in the United States, Italy and Spain. The prospective study material was composed of cDNA or gDNA derived from T cells, B-cell-depleted T cells, or PBMCs. Deeply sampled blood TCRbeta repertoires from subjects exposed to, actively infected with, or recovered from COVID-19 were included in the dataset. The repertoires were released in a freely available public database meant as a resource for research on the immune response to SARS-CoV-2. Samples were obtained from the ongoing ImmuneRACE study (first 160 participants) and from approximately 1,200 subjects provided by 6 global collaborators. Sample metadata almost always included a de-identified subject ID, COVID-19 status, age in years and sex. Where available, HLA class I and class II types were obtained from metadata supplied by the sample provider rather than from assay-based typing. Study-wide findings and limitations: The quantity of clinical and demographic metadata differed by source and by participant and was supplied without curation.

The cysteine opens and the phenylalanine closes a CDR3 of 13 amino acids. Just CDR3 DNA is preserved here, 39 bases in frame from base 1. Relative to germline, V is 4 bases shorter and J is 5 bases shorter, with 14 bases between their ends. CDR1 and CDR2, looked up from the germline V gene (reference sequence), are GTSNPN and SVGIG. Collaborating institutions collected whole blood in K2EDTA tubes following their own protocols. For TCRbeta analysis, collaborator samples were shipped as frozen whole blood, as isolated PBMCs, or as DNA extracted from either sample type. TCRbeta CDR3 regions were amplified from genomic DNA by means of the immunoSEQ Assay, a bias-controlled multiplex PCR. The paper's processing steps were these. The number of nucleated cells in each sample was estimated by amplification of reference gene primers within the assay. Sequence reads were collapsed and filtered to measure the absolute abundance of every unique TCRbeta CDR3 rearrangement. For each sample, productive Simpson clonality was calculated as the square root of Simpson's diversity index across productive rearrangements. Not all clones reach the TCRdb copy of this immuneACCESS table, which keeps in-frame sequences only. Checked studies attribute under half of the gap to unresolved V genes and leave the rest unexplained. The V and J calls and clone size are taken from that table; D and trimming were inferred from the DNA. The sample has about 300,000 clones on record, 86% of them singletons. In total, the top ten clones hold roughly 1.6% of the sample.

Recombination joined TRBV30 with TRBJ1-2, and possibly TRBD1, on 6 matching bases. The sequencing input was peripheral blood. The sequence was obtained from a woman aged 50 to 60 with acute or convalescent COVID-19. CDR3 loop: CAWTTGGKYGYTF. The DNA sequence is TGTGCCTGGACGACAGGCGGTAAATATGGCTACACCTTC. The entire variable domain, with the stretches around the CDR3 drawn from the reference TRBV30 and TRBJ1-2 proteins, is SQTIHQWPATLVQPVGSPLSLECTVEGTSNPNLYWYRQAAGRGLQLLFYSVGIGQISSEVPQNLSASRPQDRQFILSSKKLLLSDSGFYLCAWTTGGKYGYTFGSGTRLTVV.